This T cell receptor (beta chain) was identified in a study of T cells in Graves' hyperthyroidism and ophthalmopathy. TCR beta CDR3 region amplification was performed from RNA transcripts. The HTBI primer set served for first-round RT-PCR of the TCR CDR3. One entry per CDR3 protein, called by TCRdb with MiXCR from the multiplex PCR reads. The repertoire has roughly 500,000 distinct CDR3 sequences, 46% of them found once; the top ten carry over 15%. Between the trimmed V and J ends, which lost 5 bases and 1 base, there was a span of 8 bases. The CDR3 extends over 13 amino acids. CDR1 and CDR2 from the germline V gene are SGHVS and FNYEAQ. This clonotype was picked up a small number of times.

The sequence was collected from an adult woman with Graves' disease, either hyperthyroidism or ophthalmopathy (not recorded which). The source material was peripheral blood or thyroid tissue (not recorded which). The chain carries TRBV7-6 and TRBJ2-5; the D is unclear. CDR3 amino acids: CASSRSTQETQYF. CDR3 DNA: TGTGCCAGCAGCCGGAGCACCCAAGAGACCCAGTACTTC. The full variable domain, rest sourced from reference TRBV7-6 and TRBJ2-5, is GAGVSQSPRYKVTKRGQDVALRCDPISGHVSLYWYRQALGQGPEFLTYFNYEAQQDKSGLPNDRFSAERPEGSISTLTIQRTEQRDSAMYRCASSRSTQETQYFGPGTRLLVL.